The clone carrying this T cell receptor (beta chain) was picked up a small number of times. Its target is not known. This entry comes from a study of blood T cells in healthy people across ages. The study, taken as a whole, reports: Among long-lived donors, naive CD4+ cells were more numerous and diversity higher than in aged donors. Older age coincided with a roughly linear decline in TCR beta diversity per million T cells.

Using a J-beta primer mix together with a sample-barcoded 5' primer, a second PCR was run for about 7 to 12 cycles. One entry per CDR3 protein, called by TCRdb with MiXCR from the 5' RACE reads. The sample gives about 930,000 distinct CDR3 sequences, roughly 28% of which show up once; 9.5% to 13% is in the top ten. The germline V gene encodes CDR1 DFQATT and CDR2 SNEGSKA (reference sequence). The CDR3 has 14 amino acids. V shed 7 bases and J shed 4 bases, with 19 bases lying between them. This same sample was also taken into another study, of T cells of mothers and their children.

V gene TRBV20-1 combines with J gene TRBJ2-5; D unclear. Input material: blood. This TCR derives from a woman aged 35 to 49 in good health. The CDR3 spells CSVSFGAWGETQYF. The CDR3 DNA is TGCAGTGTATCCTTCGGCGCCTGGGGAGAGACCCAGTACTTC.